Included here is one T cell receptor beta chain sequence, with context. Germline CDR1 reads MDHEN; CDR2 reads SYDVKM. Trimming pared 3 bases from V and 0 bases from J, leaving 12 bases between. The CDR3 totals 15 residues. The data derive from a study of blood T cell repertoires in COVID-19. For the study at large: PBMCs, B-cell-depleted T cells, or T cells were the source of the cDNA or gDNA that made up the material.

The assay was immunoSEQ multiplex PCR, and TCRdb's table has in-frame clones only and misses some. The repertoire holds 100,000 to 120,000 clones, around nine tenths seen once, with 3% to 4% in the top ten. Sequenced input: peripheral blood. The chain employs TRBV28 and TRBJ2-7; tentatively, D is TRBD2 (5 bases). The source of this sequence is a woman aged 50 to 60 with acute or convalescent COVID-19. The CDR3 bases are TGTGCCAGCAGTTTGGGCGGGTCGGGCTCCTACGAGCAGTACTTC. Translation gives CASSLGGSGSYEQYF. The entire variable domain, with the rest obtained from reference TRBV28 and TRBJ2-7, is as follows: DVKVTQSSRYLVKRTGEKVFLECVQDMDHENMFWYRQDPGLGLRLIYFSYDVKMKEKGDIPEGYSVSREKKERFSLILESASTNQTSMYLCASSLGGSGSYEQYFGPGTRLTVT.